One sample yielded the 8 T cell receptor beta chains listed below, sequenced in a study of metastatic and nonmetastatic thyroid tumors. Each patient came to thyroid surgery without any prior treatment (of any kind). Using MiXCR, TCRdb re-called clones from the PCR reads. This sample yields some 8,400 clones, of which roughly 29% are seen a single time; roughly 20% belongs to the top ten. Sequencing was performed on tumor tissue. The receptors shown here come from a female donor with papillary thyroid cancer or a benign thyroid nodule (not recorded which). Some clones in this sample may be carry-over from other donors' samples.

This clone qualifies as medium-sized (0.01 to 0.1%). The chain links TRBV30 to TRBJ1-6, with D perhaps matching TRBD1 (6 bases). The CDR3 is made up of 14 amino acids. Germline CDR1 is GTSNPN and CDR2 is SVGIG (reference sequence). V dropped 0 bases and J dropped 7 bases, with 10 bases sitting between them. CDR3 sequence (DNA): TGTGCCTGGAGTGTTGGGCAGGGGAATTCACCCCTCCACTTT. Encoded protein: CAWSVGQGNSPLHF.

V is TRBV28 and J is TRBJ2-7, with D tentatively TRBD1 (5 bases). The CDR3 extends over 15 amino acids. CDR1 is MDHEN and CDR2 is SYDVKM in the germline V gene. V dropped 5 bases and J dropped 0 bases, with 14 bases sitting between them. The chain's CDR3 is CASSPQGPSSYEQYF. For the CDR3, the DNA is TGTGCCAGCAGTCCTCAGGGTCCTAGCTCCTACGAGCAGTACTTC.

There are a few counts of this clone. Mismatch with germline at one junction end may stem from a read error. V usage is TRBV6-1 and J usage is TRBJ2-7, with D perhaps TRBD2 (6 bases). The CDR3 is 15 residues long. Germline V gene sequence: CDR1 MNHNS, CDR2 SASEGT. This chain's CDR3 is CASSGRRDTSYEQYF. In DNA, the CDR3 is TGTGCTAGCAGTGGAAGGAGGGATACCTCCTACGAGCAGTACTTC.

This clone has more than one count but fewer than ten. The chain carries TRBV12-3 or TRBV12-4 and TRBJ2-1; TRBD2 aligns across 14 bases. Losses at the gene ends were 3 bases for V and 1 base for J; bases not matched to a gene: 5. The CDR3 consists of 18 residues. The CDR3 protein is CASSLRTSGRTSYNEQFF. The CDR3 DNA reads as TGTGCCAGCAGTTTGAGGACTAGCGGGAGGACTTCCTACAATGAGCAGTTCTTC.

The rearrangement uses TRBV11-2 and TRBJ1-2; 8 nucleotides line up with TRBD1. The J segment lost 5 bases and the V segment lost 5 bases, leaving 16 bases of the junction unmatched. The CDR3 is made up of 17 amino acids. CDR1 and CDR2 (germline): SGHAT, FQNNGV. CDR3 coding DNA: TGTGCCAGCAGCCGTAAAGGGCAGGGGGCGCTTAGGTATGGCTACACCTTC. It translates to CASSRKGQGALRYGYTF.

This clone occurred a few times. V gene TRBV6-1 combines with J gene TRBJ2-7; D gene ambiguous. This CDR3 comprises 17 residues. Trimming cost V 4 bases and J 2 bases, with 21 bases left between them. The germline V gene encodes CDR1 MNHNS and CDR2 SASEGT. The CDR3 loop reads CASSAKRSQDSAYEQYF. The CDR3 DNA reads TGTGCCAGCAGTGCCAAAAGGAGTCAGGATTCAGCCTACGAGCAGTACTTC.

V usage is TRBV11-2 and J usage is TRBJ2-7; a possible D gene is TRBD2 (6 bases). Trimming shortened V by 1 base and J by 2 bases, and 12 bases separated the two germline ends. Looked up from germline, CDR1 is SGHAT and CDR2 is FQNNGV. This CDR3 has 15 amino acids. The CDR3 loop is CASSLVGSKAYEQYF. CDR3 sequence (DNA): TGTGCCAGCAGCTTAGTCGGGAGTAAGGCCTACGAGCAGTACTTC.

This chain uses TRBV5-1 with TRBJ1-2, with 7 bases identical to TRBD1. The CDR3 consists of 14 residues. Germline assignment: CDR1 SGHRS and CDR2 YFSETQ. The junction had 7 bases not matched to a gene; V was cut back by 6 bases and J by 2 bases. The CDR3 reads CASKGDSQNYGYTF. The DNA for the CDR3 is TGCGCCAGCAAGGGGGACAGTCAAAACTATGGCTACACCTTC. Full variable domain (rest looked up from reference TRBV5-1 and TRBJ1-2): KAGVTQTPRYLIKTRGQQVTLSCSPISGHRSVSWYQQTPGQGLQFLFEYFSETQRNKGNFPGRFSGRQFSNSRSEMNVSTLELGDSALYLCASKGDSQNYGYTFGSGTRLTVV.